One sample yielded the 27 T cell receptor beta chains listed below, sequenced in a study of blood T cell repertoires in COVID-19. Libraries were prepared by immunoSEQ multiplex PCR; TCRdb keeps only in-frame clonotypes and omits some of them. The sample lists more than 90,000 clones; about 85% were seen once. Sequencing was performed on peripheral blood. The receptors originated from a woman between 65 and 79 years old with active or convalescent COVID-19.

This clone has a single count. This sequence joins TRBV6-5 and TRBJ1-5; D gene uncertain. Trimming took off 5 bases at V and 6 bases at J, with 14 bases between the two ends. The germline V gene has CDR1 MNHEY and CDR2 SVGAGI. The CDR3 has 14 residues. The CDR3 DNA is TGTGCCAGCAGTACCGGTACAGCAGGTCAGCCCCAGCATTTT. Its translation is CASSTGTAGQPQHF.

The chain links TRBV7-9 to TRBJ1-4; TRBD1 is a possible D gene (5 bases). CDR3 length: 14 residues. V was cut by 3 bases and J by 7 bases, with 12 bases left in between. The germline CDR1 and CDR2 sequences are SEHNR and FQNEAQ (reference sequence). For the CDR3, the DNA is TGTGCCAGCAGCTTTGGGCAGGGTGTTGAAAAACTGTTTTTT. This encodes CASSFGQGVEKLFF.

This clone came up once. J is TRBJ1-5 and V is TRBV7-9; D not resolved. Trimming pared 1 base from V and 7 bases from J, leaving 11 bases between. The CDR3 has 14 residues. Germline CDR1 and CDR2: SEHNR and FQNEAQ (reference sequence). The CDR3 sequence is CASSLEGAWQPQHF. CDR3 sequence (DNA): TGTGCCAGCAGCTTAGAGGGAGCATGGCAGCCCCAGCATTTT.

The chain uses TRBV6-6 and TRBJ1-1, with D possibly matching TRBD1 (5 bases). The CDR3 covers 14 residues. Trimming shortened V by 2 bases and J by 0 bases, and 7 bases separated the two germline ends. The germline V gene has CDR1 MNHNY and CDR2 SVGAGI (reference sequence). The CDR3 sequence is CASSYTGMNTEAFF. The CDR3 DNA sequence: TGTGCCAGCAGTTACACAGGAATGAACACTGAAGCTTTCTTT.

V usage is TRBV18 and J usage is TRBJ2-4; perhaps TRBD2 as D (5 bases). With 5 bases removed from V and 8 bases from J, the gap between germline ends came to 10 bases. Looked up from germline, CDR1 is KGHSH and CDR2 is LQKENI. The CDR3 consists of 12 residues. The CDR3 here is CASSGSEDIQYF. DNA for the CDR3: TGTGCCAGCTCAGGGTCGGAGGACATTCAGTACTTC.

V is TRBV4-1 and J is TRBJ2-5; 10 nucleotides align to TRBD1. The V segment lost 1 base and the J segment 4 bases; nucleotides outside the gene matches: 9. CDR1 is MGHRA and CDR2 is YSYEKL in the germline V gene. CDR3 size: 17 residues. The CDR3, as DNA: TGCGCCAGCAGCCAAGGATCTGACAGGGGGCGTGGAGAGACCCAGTACTTC. Amino acid sequence: CASSQGSDRGRGETQYF.

The chain is built from TRBV5-1 and TRBJ1-2; D is unresolved. This CDR3 spans 13 amino acids. From germline, CDR1 is SGHRS and CDR2 YFSETQ. V gave up 4 bases and J gave up 4 bases, with 11 bases separating them. CDR3 loop: CASSASRSYGYTF. CDR3 DNA sequence: TGCGCCAGCAGCGCCAGTCGGAGCTATGGCTACACCTTC.

The V gene is TRBV5-1, the J gene TRBJ1-5; D uncertain. CDR3 length: 14 residues. Per germline, CDR1 SGHRS and CDR2 YFSETQ. Trimming removed 4 bases from V and 3 bases from J, with 11 bases in between. The CDR3 DNA reads TGCGCCAGCAGCACCGGACGGGACAATCAGCCCCAGCATTTT. It yields the protein CASSTGRDNQPQHF.

This clone appeared once. In DNA form, the CDR3 reads TGTGCCAGCAGCTGGGGCTTGAACACCGGGGAGCTGTTTTTT. Its translation is CASSWGLNTGELFF. The chain carries TRBV5-5 and TRBJ2-2; D possibly corresponds to TRBD1 (5 bases). V gave up 3 bases and J gave up 1 base, with 7 bases separating them. In germline, CDR1 is SGHKS, CDR2 YYEKEE (reference sequence). This CDR3 has 14 amino acids.

V and J are TRBV7-9 and TRBJ2-5; 13 positions agree with TRBD2. This CDR3 spans 16 amino acids. The germline V gene encodes CDR1 SEHNR and CDR2 FQNEAQ (reference sequence). V was pared by 6 bases and J by 5 bases, with 9 bases of the junction left unmatched. CDR3: CASSRRTSGGGETQYF. The DNA of the CDR3 is TGTGCCAGCAGTCGTAGGACTAGCGGGGGAGGTGAGACCCAGTACTTC.

The J gene is TRBJ1-3, the V gene TRBV19; D is perhaps TRBD1 (5 bases). The CDR3 is 13 amino acids. Germline lookup yields CDR1 LNHDA and CDR2 SQIVND (reference sequence). Trimming removed 5 bases from V and 7 bases from J, with 12 bases in between. The CDR3 DNA reads TGTGCCAGTAGTCCAGGGAATCTGAACACCATATATTTT. As protein: CASSPGNLNTIYF.

Notes on this clone: The junction differs from germline at one of its ends, possibly a read error. The rearrangement uses TRBV7-7 and TRBJ2-3, with 10 bases lining up with TRBD2. The CDR3 contains 14 residues. The germline CDR1 and CDR2 sequences are SSHAT and FNYEAQ (reference sequence). In DNA form, the CDR3 reads TGTGCTAGCAGCGCTAGCGGGAGATCTGATACGCAGTATTTT. This encodes CASSASGRSDTQYF.

This rearrangement joins TRBV6-1 to TRBJ1-6; 8 positions match TRBD1. This CDR3 has 14 residues. CDR1 and CDR2 from the germline V gene are MNHNS and SASEGT. J gave up 9 bases and V 1 base, and 2 bases lay outside the gene matches. CDR3 amino acids: CASSEEGQGSPLHF. The DNA for the CDR3 is TGTGCCAGCAGTGAAGAAGGACAGGGTTCACCCCTCCACTTT.

For the CDR3, the DNA is TGCGCCAGCGCGGGCTCCTATAATTCACCCCTCCACTTT. Protein: CASAGSYNSPLHF. The J gene is TRBJ1-6, the V gene TRBV5-1; no definite D call. The CDR3 runs to 13 residues. Trimming took 7 bases from V and 0 from J, leaving 5 bases between them. CDR1 and CDR2 from the germline V gene are SGHRS and YFSETQ.

V gene TRBV20-1 combines with J gene TRBJ1-1, with D uncertain. There are 11 residues in the CDR3. Trimming cost V 4 bases and J 7 bases, with 10 bases left between them. Looked up from germline, CDR1 is DFQATT and CDR2 is SNEGSKA (reference sequence). The CDR3 region is CSAISRFEAFF. The CDR3 DNA sequence: TGCAGTGCTATAAGCCGGTTTGAAGCTTTCTTT.

The rearrangement uses TRBV24-1 and TRBJ2-7, with 7 bases matching TRBD1. The CDR3 is 15 residues long. From germline, CDR1 is KGHDR and CDR2 SFDVKD. The J segment lost 7 bases and the V segment lost 1 base, leaving 9 bases of the junction unmatched. Written as DNA, the CDR3 is TGTGCCACCAGTGATTTACCGGGACAGACACATGAGCAGTACTTC. It codes for CATSDLPGQTHEQYF.

The CDR3 region is CASSLGTSGSTEQFF. As DNA, the CDR3 is TGTGCCAGCAGCTTAGGGACTAGCGGGAGTACTGAGCAGTTCTTC. The chain links TRBV7-2 to TRBJ2-1; TRBD2 aligns across 13 bases. With V trimmed by 1 base and J by 9 bases, 3 bases remained unmatched. The germline CDR1 and CDR2 sequences are SGHTA and FQGNSA. The CDR3 covers 15 residues.

The genes are TRBV5-4 and TRBJ1-3, with TRBD1 as a possible D gene (6 bases). Germline CDR1 is SGHNT and CDR2 is YYREEE (reference sequence). This CDR3 has 14 amino acids. V gave up 2 bases and J gave up 0 bases, with 6 bases separating them. The CDR3 loop reads CASSLQGSGNTIYF. The CDR3 DNA follows: TGTGCCAGCAGCTTACAGGGCTCTGGAAACACCATATATTTT.

This chain connects TRBV15 to TRBJ1-5; TRBD1 matches 8 bases. Looked up from germline, CDR1 is LNHNV and CDR2 is YYDKDF (reference sequence). This CDR3 comprises 14 residues. The ends lost 4 bases at V and 2 bases at J; junction bases unmatched: 1. The CDR3 DNA reads TGTGCCACCAGCAAACAGGGGGGCAATCAGCCCCAGCATTTT. This gives the protein CATSKQGGNQPQHF.

The chain uses TRBV7-9 and TRBJ2-7; 9 bases are a match to TRBD1. The trim removed 5 bases at V and 4 bases at J, leaving 9 bases unmatched. CDR3 length: 15 residues. Germline V gives CDR1 SEHNR, CDR2 FQNEAQ (reference sequence). The chain's CDR3 is CASSPNRGLSYEQYF. The CDR3 DNA sequence: TGTGCCAGCAGCCCAAACAGGGGGCTGAGTTACGAGCAGTACTTC.

The gene calls are TRBV11-2 and TRBJ2-3; maybe TRBD1 (5 bases). Germline CDR1 is SGHAT and CDR2 is FQNNGV. The V end was cut by 3 bases, the J end by 5 bases, with 15 bases between. This CDR3 is built from 15 residues. The CDR3 DNA is TGTGCCAGCAGCTTTCTTGGCAGGGTAGGAGATACGCAGTATTTT. Translating gives CASSFLGRVGDTQYF.

The genes are TRBV6-6 and TRBJ1-1, with a possible D match to TRBD1 (5 bases). The CDR3 has 13 residues. The V gene lost 2 bases and the J gene lost 5 bases, with 9 bases spanning the gap. Germline assignment: CDR1 MNHNY and CDR2 SVGAGI (reference sequence). This chain's CDR3 is CASSYDAGTEAFF. As DNA, the CDR3 is TGTGCCAGCAGTTACGATGCAGGGACTGAAGCTTTCTTT.

The J gene is TRBJ2-7, the V gene TRBV28; perhaps TRBD1 as D (6 bases). Germline values: CDR1 MDHEN, CDR2 SYDVKM. Trimming pared 6 bases from V and 2 bases from J, leaving 11 bases between. CDR3 length: 13 residues. CDR3 bases: TGTGCCAGCAGGCCAGGGGATCCCTACGAGCAGTACTTC. Protein product: CASRPGDPYEQYF.

The chain recombines TRBV14 with TRBJ1-2; the D gene is possibly TRBD1 (6 bases). The CDR3 runs to 15 residues. Trimming took off 3 bases at V and 4 bases at J, with 15 bases between the two ends. Germline lookup yields CDR1 SGHDN and CDR2 FVKESK. The CDR3 region is CASSQVQGWLYGYTF. The CDR3 region has the DNA TGTGCCAGCAGCCAGGTTCAGGGGTGGCTCTATGGCTACACCTTC.

The genes are TRBV5-6 and TRBJ1-3, with a possible D match to TRBD1 (5 bases). The germline CDR1 and CDR2 sequences are SGHDT and YYEEEE. CDR3 size: 14 residues. V lost 2 bases and J lost 0, with 6 bases in between. For the CDR3, the DNA is TGTGCCAGCAGCTTTACAGGCTCTGGAAACACCATATATTTT. This sequence encodes CASSFTGSGNTIYF. Supplemented by reference TRBV5-6 and TRBJ1-3, the full variable domain reads DAGVTQSPTHLIKTRGQQVTLRCSPKSGHDTVSWYQQALGQGPQFIFQYYEEEERQRGNFPDRFSGHQFPNYSSELNVNALLLGDSALYLCASSFTGSGNTIYFGEGSWLTVV.

This chain joins TRBV5-4 and TRBJ1-1; 10 bases match TRBD1. CDR1 SGHNT and CDR2 YYREEE come from the germline V gene (reference sequence). CDR3 length: 15 residues. The V and J ends lost 4 bases and 5 bases, in that order; junction bases with no gene match: 8. CDR3 amino acids: CASSRRQGAGTEAFF. The CDR3 DNA reads TGTGCCAGCAGCCGCCGACAGGGGGCGGGAACTGAAGCTTTCTTT.

The chain links TRBV6-5 to TRBJ2-7; no clear D. Germline V gives CDR1 MNHEY, CDR2 SVGAGI. V lost 4 bases to trimming and J lost 6 bases, with 16 bases between them. This CDR3 comprises 14 residues. The CDR3 DNA is TGTGCCAGCAGTTTACAACGCGGTCGCTTCGAGCAGTACTTC. Its protein is CASSLQRGRFEQYF.